This record covers a single T cell receptor beta chain. What it binds is unknown. A sample-barcoded 5' primer and a J-beta primer mix were used in a second PCR of about 7 to 12 cycles. TCRdb fed the 5' RACE reads into MiXCR, producing one record per CDR3 protein. This sample has more than 700,000 distinct CDR3 sequences, with roughly 50% found just once. This sample was included in a study of blood T cells in healthy people across ages. Study information: The template switching approach captured approximately one barcoded beta molecule for every two T cells.

CDR1 and CDR2 from the germline V gene are MGHDK and SYGVNS. V lost 5 bases, J lost 7 bases, and 13 bases stayed unmatched. CDR3 size: 16 residues. Russia was home to the donors, healthy Caucasian individuals aged roughly 6 to 95. Broader study findings: Total diversity from one million sequenced T cells was likely underestimated. Changes in expanded clonotypes were possibly confounded, as the CMV status of donors was unknown.

The specimen was blood. This clonotype was sampled from a man aged 80 or over in good health. This sequence joins TRBV25-1 and TRBJ1-4; 7 bases map to TRBD1. The CDR3, as DNA: TGTGCCAGCAGTATTAATAGTGGGACAGAGCGTGAAAAACTGTTTTTT. Translated: CASSINSGTEREKLFF. Full variable domain (remainder filled in from reference TRBV25-1 and TRBJ1-4): EADIYQTPRYLVIGTGKKITLECSQTMGHDKMYWYQQDPGMELHLIHYSYGVNSTEKGDLSSESTVSRIRTEHFPLTLESARPSHTSQYLCASSINSGTEREKLFFGSGTQLSVL.